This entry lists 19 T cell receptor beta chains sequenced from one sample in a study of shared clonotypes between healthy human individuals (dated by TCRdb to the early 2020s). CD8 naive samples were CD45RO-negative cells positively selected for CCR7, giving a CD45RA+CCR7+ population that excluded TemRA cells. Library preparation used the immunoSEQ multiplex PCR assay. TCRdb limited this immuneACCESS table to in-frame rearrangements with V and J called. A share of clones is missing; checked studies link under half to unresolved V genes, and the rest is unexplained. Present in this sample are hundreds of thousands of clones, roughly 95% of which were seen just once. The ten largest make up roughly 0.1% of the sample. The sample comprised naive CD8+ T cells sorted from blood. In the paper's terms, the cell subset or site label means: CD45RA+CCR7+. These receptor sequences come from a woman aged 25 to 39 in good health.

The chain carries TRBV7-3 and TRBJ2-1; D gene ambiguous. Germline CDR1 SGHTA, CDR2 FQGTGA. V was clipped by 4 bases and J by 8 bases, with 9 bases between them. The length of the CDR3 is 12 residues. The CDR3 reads CASSSRADEQFF. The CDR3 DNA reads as TGTGCCAGCAGCTCCCGGGCGGATGAGCAGTTCTTC.

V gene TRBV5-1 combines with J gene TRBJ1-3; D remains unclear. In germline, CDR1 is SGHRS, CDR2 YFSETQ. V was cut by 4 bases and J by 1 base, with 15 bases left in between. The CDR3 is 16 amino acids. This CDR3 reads CASSPDGMRSGNTIYF. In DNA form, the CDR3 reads TGCGCCAGCAGCCCGGACGGAATGCGGTCTGGAAACACCATATATTTT.

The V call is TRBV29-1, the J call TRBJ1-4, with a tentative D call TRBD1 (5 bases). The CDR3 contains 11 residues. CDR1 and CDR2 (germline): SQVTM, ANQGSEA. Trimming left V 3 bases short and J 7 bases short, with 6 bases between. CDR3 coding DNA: TGCAGCGTTGAGGGGGGTGAAAAACTGTTTTTT. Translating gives CSVEGGEKLFF.

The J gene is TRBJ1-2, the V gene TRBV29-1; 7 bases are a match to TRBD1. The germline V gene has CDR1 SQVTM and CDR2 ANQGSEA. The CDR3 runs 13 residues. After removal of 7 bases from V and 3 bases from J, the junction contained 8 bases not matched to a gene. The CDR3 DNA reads TGCAGCGCCACGGACAGGATGGACTATGGCTACACCTTC. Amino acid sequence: CSATDRMDYGYTF.

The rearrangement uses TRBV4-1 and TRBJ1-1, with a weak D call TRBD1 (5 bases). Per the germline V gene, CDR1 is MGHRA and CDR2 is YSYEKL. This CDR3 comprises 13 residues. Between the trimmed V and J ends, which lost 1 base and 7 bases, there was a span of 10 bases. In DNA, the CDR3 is TGCGCCAGCAGCCAAGCGGGGGGGTTTGAAGCTTTCTTT. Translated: CASSQAGGFEAFF.

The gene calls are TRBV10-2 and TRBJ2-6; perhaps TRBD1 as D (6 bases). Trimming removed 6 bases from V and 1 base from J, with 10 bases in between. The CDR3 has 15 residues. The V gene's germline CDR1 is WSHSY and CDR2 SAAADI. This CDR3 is CASSPGVSGANVLTF. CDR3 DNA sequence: TGCGCCAGCAGCCCAGGGGTTTCTGGGGCCAACGTCCTGACTTTC.

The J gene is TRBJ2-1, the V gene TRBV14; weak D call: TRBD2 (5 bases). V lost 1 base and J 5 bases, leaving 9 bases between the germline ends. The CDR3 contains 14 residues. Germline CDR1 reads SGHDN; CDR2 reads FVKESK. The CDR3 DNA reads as TGTGCCAGCAGCCAAGGGAACGGGAACAATGAGCAGTTCTTC. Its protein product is CASSQGNGNNEQFF. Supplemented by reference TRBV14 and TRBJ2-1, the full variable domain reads EAGVTQFPSHSVIEKGQTVTLRCDPISGHDNLYWYRRVMGKEIKFLLHFVKESKQDESGMPNNRFLAERTGGTYSTLKVQPAELEDSGVYFCASSQGNGNNEQFFGPGTRLTVL.

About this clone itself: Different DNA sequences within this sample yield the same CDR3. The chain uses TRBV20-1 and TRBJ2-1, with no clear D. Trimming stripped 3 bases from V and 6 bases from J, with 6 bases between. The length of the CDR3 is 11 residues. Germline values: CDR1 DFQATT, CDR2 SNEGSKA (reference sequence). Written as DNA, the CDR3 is TGCAGTGCTAGTCGAGTCAATGAGCAGTTCTTC. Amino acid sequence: CSASRVNEQFF.

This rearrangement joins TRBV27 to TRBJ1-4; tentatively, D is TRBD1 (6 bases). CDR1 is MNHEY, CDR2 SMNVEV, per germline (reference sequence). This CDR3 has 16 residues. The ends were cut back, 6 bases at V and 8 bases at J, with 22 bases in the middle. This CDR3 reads CASSRAQGWGGEKLFF. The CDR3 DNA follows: TGTGCCAGCAGCCGCGCACAGGGCTGGGGAGGAGAAAAACTGTTTTTT.

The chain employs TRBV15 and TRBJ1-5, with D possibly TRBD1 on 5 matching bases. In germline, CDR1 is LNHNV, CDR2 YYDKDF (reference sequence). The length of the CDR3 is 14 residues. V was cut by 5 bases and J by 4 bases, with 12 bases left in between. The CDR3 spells CATSLGAGNQPQHF. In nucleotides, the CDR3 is TGTGCCACCAGCCTTGGGGCAGGTAATCAGCCCCAGCATTTT.

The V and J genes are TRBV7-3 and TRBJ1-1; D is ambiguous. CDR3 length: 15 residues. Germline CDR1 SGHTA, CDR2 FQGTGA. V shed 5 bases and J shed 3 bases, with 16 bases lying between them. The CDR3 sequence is CASSPIGSLDTEAFF. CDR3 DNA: TGTGCCAGCAGCCCTATAGGGTCGTTGGACACTGAAGCTTTCTTT.

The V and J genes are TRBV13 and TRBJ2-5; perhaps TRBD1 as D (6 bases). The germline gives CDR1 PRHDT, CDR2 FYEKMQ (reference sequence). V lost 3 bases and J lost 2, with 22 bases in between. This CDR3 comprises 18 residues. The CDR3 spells CASSFSGTPIPNQETQYF. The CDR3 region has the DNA TGTGCCAGCAGCTTCTCCGGGACACCGATACCGAATCAAGAGACCCAGTACTTC.

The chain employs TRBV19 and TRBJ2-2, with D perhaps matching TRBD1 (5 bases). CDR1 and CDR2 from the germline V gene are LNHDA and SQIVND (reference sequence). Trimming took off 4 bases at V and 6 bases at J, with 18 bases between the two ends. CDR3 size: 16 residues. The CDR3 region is CASSTVNLVGAGELFF. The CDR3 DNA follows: TGTGCCAGTAGTACCGTTAACCTCGTAGGGGCCGGGGAGCTGTTTTTT.

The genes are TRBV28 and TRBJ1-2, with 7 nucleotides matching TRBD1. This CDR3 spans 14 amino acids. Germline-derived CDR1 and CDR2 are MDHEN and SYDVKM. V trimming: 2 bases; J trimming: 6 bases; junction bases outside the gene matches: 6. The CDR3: CASSLGGGNNGYTF. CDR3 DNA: TGTGCCAGCAGTTTAGGAGGGGGCAATAATGGCTACACCTTC.

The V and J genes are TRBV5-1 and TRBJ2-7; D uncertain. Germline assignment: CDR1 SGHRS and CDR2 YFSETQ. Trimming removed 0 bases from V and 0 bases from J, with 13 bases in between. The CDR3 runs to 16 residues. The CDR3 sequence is CASSLEFDWGSYEQYF. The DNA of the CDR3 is TGCGCCAGCAGCTTGGAATTTGACTGGGGCTCCTACGAGCAGTACTTC.

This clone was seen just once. The CDR3 region has the DNA TGTGCCAGCAGTTACACAGGGGGCTATGGCTACACCTTC. Protein product: CASSYTGGYGYTF. The chain employs TRBV6-5 and TRBJ1-2; 8 bases fit TRBD1. Germline V gene sequence: CDR1 MNHEY, CDR2 SVGAGI. This CDR3 has 13 amino acids. With V trimmed by 2 bases and J by 4 bases, 0 bases remained unmatched.

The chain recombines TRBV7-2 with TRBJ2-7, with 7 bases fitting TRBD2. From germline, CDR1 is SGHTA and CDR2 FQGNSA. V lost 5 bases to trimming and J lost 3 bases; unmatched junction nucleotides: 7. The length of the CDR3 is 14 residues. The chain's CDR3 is CASSPAGFSYEQYF. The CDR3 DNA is TGTGCCAGCAGCCCAGCGGGGTTTAGCTACGAGCAGTACTTC. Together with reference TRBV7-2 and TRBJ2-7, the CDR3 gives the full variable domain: GAGVSQSPSNKVTEKGKDVELRCDPISGHTALYWYRQSLGQGLEFLIYFQGNSAPDKSGLPSDRFSAERTGGSVSTLTIQRTQQEDSAVYLCASSPAGFSYEQYFGPGTRLTVT.

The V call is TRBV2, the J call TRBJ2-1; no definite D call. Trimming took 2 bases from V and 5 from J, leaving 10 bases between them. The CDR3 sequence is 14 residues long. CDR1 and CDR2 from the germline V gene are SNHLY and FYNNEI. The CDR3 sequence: CASSELGPNNEQFF. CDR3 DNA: TGTGCCAGCAGTGAATTGGGCCCAAACAATGAGCAGTTCTTC.

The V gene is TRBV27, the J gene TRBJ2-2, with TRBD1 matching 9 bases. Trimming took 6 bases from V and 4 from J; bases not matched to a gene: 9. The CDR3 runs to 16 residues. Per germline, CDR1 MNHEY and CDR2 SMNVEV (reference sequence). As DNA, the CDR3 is TGTGCCAGCAGCTCCAACAGGGGGCTGGGCACCGGGGAGCTGTTTTTT. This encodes CASSSNRGLGTGELFF.